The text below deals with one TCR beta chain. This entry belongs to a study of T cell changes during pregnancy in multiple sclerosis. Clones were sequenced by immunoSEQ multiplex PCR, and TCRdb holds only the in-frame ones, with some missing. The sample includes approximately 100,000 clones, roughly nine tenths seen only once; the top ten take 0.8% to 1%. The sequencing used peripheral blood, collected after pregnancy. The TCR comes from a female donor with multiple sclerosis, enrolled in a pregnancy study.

In DNA, the CDR3 is TGTGCCAGCAGCAGCACCGGGACTAGATCCTACAATGAGCAGTTCTTC. It translates to CASSSTGTRSYNEQFF. The rearrangement joins TRBV7-2 to TRBJ2-1, with 8 bases matching TRBD2. Germline loops: CDR1 SGHTA, CDR2 FQGNSA. With 5 bases clipped from V and 1 base from J, the junction kept 7 bases outside the gene matches. This CDR3 is built from 16 residues.